Given below is one TCR beta chain in context. This clonotype has more than one count but fewer than ten. There is no known antigen for this receptor. The sample holds no much larger clone one base away, and base qualities are not on file. This specimen belongs to a study of CD8+CD57+ T cells in acquired aplastic anemia (dated by TCRdb to the late 2010s). For context, the study as a whole: Extracted DNA from sorted CD4+ and CD8+ cells averaged approximately 3 ug, ranging from roughly 0.17 to 30 ug. Mean read counts for healthy donor samples were 8.5 million to 10.8 million for CD4+ cells and around 11 million for CD8+ cells.

CDR3 length: 16 amino acids, cysteine to phenylalanine. The retained sequence is limited to the CDR3, 48 bases, with the frame set at the first base. Here V drops 1 base and J drops 6 bases, and the junction holds 10 bases not matched to any gene. CDR1 and CDR2 are read off the germline V gene (reference sequence) as LNHNV and YYDKDF. Findings and caveats that apply to the study as a whole: No significant difference in CD8+ Simpson's diversity was found between patients and healthy controls (P=0.060). Twenty-nine CD8+ CDR3 sequences were shared between patients and controls but appeared highly expressed in patients and within their immunodominant clones.

Profiling of TCR beta VDJ combinations and CDR3 sequences used genomic DNA as the template. An Illumina HiSeq 2000 was used for TCR repertoire sequencing. In the source study's methods: TRBV/TRBJ rearrangement plots, CDR3 size and DJ length profiles, and Simpson's diversity index were used to evaluate the repertoires. The immunodominant clone was defined as the most abundant DNA sequence in deep sequencing data. CDR3 amino acid sequences were screened for sharing across subjects and compared with published repertoires and the VDJdb database. TCRdb applied fastp at Q25 and MiXCR to the public reads, then kept only in-frame beta chains. Rows matching on CDR3 protein sequence are summarized as one entry with the most common DNA and genes. These V and J calls are TCRdb output, not the study's own analysis. This sample is represented by 100,000 to 120,000 distinct CDR3 sequences; around 50% of them were singletons. Of the sample, roughly 30% falls within the top ten clones.

TCR repertoires of sorted CD4+ and CD8+ blood T cells from severe aplastic anemia patients and healthy subjects were deep-sequenced in the study. Ficoll-Paque density gradient centrifugation was used to isolate peripheral blood mononuclear cells. Before DNA extraction, CD4+ and CD8+ T cells were sorted with FACS or magnetic beads. Input material: sorted CD4+, CD8+, or CD8+CD57+ T cells (not recorded which) from PBMCs. This clonotype was obtained from a human donor in good health, serving as a control. The chain couples TRBV15 to TRBJ1-2; a stretch of 8 junction bases matches TRBD1. CDR3 region: CATSRGGSNRGDGYTF. The base sequence is TGTGCCACCAGCAGAGGGGGGTCCAACAGGGGGGATGGCTACACCTTC.